Sequencing of this T cell receptor beta chain was carried out in a study of T cell responses to AZD1222 COVID-19 vaccine. Regarding this clone: The antigen is undetermined.

Germline V gene lookup returns CDR1 SGHTA and CDR2 FQGNSA. The CDR3 length is 17 residues. V dropped 1 base and J dropped 5 bases, with 19 bases sitting between them. General observations from the study: No repertoire was sampled before or during the peak T cell response, only after it.

Sequenced by immunoSEQ multiplex PCR; TCRdb stores in-frame clones only, minus some. Of around 130,000 clones listed, 80% to 90% were seen once; the top ten hold around 20%. V usage is TRBV7-2 and J usage is TRBJ2-3; the D gene is possibly TRBD2 (5 bases). This clonotype was obtained from an adult in good health. The starting material was peripheral blood, obtained on day 0 of MenACWY control vaccination. CDR3 in amino acids: CASSLDPLVLSIDTQYF. CDR3 sequence (DNA): TGTGCCAGCAGCTTAGACCCACTAGTCCTCTCGATAGATACGCAGTATTTT.